The 24 T cell receptor beta chains in this list originate from one sample, sequenced in a study of cytomegalovirus exposure and HLA in healthy donors. Primers included in the PCR were 60 Vbeta and 13 Jbeta primers. This table comes from immunoSEQ multiplex PCR, and its TCRdb copy is limited to in-frame clones, with some not included. Among about 200,000 clones listed, about 88% were seen once. The specimen sequenced was PBMCs. The receptors were sampled from a woman between 25 and 40 years old in good health and CMV-seronegative.

This clone was recorded once. The chain joins TRBV29-1 to TRBJ2-3; TRBD1 aligns across 11 bases. With V trimmed by 4 bases and J by 6 bases, 24 bases remained unmatched. The CDR3 extends over 20 amino acids. CDR1 is SQVTM and CDR2 is ANQGSEA in the germline V gene. CDR3 sequence: CSVAGTRTGGWEGVADTQYF. The CDR3 bases are TGCAGCGTTGCGGGGACCCGGACAGGGGGCTGGGAAGGAGTGGCGGATACGCAGTATTTT.

The chain carries TRBV5-4 and TRBJ1-2; D unresolved. CDR1 SGHNT and CDR2 YYREEE come from the germline V gene (reference sequence). With 2 bases removed from V and 7 bases from J, the gap between germline ends came to 18 bases. The CDR3 sequence is 15 residues long. CDR3 residues: CASSFEARKSSGYTF. The DNA of the CDR3 is TGTGCCAGCAGCTTTGAGGCTAGGAAGTCTAGTGGCTACACCTTC.

This sequence joins TRBV29-1 and TRBJ2-1; 7 bases line up with TRBD1. Germline trimming cut 6 bases from V and 6 bases from J; bases unmatched to any gene: 8. CDR1 and CDR2 from the germline V gene are SQVTM and ANQGSEA. The CDR3 sequence is 13 residues long. The CDR3 here is CSVDKTGFNEQFF. In DNA, the CDR3 is TGCAGCGTAGACAAGACAGGGTTCAATGAGCAGTTCTTC.

The chain uses TRBV6-4 and TRBJ2-3; perhaps TRBD1 as D (5 bases). V was pared by 0 bases and J by 6 bases, with 10 bases between. The CDR3 covers 14 residues. Germline lookup yields CDR1 MRHNA and CDR2 SNTAGT. CDR3 sequence (DNA): TGTGCCAGCAGTGACTCGGGCAGGGCCGATACGCAGTATTTT. As protein: CASSDSGRADTQYF.

The rearrangement links TRBV7-2 to TRBJ2-1, with 10 bases fitting TRBD1. Germline CDR1 SGHTA, CDR2 FQGNSA. The CDR3 sequence is 14 residues long. V dropped 4 bases and J dropped 9; count of bases not matched to a gene: 6. CDR3 protein: CASSSGQGRVEQFF. The DNA for the CDR3 is TGTGCCAGCAGCTCGGGACAGGGGAGAGTTGAGCAGTTCTTC.

V and J are TRBV5-1 and TRBJ2-1; 7 bases match TRBD2. V was clipped by 0 bases and J by 7 bases; unmatched bases: 7. The CDR3 totals 15 residues. Germline-derived CDR1 and CDR2 are SGHRS and YFSETQ. As DNA, the CDR3 is TGCGCCAGCAGCTTGGCCGCGGGGGTCACGAATGAGCAGTTCTTC. Translation gives CASSLAAGVTNEQFF.

V usage is TRBV9 and J usage is TRBJ1-4; D perhaps matches TRBD1 (5 bases). The CDR3 is 15 amino acids. Trimming pared 0 bases from V and 4 bases from J, leaving 10 bases between. Germline loops: CDR1 SGDLS, CDR2 YYNGEE. DNA for the CDR3: TGTGCCAGCAGCGTAGCCCAGGGAAATAATGAAAAACTGTTTTTT. Translating it yields CASSVAQGNNEKLFF. Filled out from reference TRBV9 and TRBJ1-4, the complete variable domain reads DSGVTQTPKHLITATGQRVTLRCSPRSGDLSVYWYQQSLDQGLQFLIQYYNGEERAKGNILERFSAQQFPDLHSELNLSSLELGDSALYFCASSVAQGNNEKLFFGSGTQLSVL.

This chain joins TRBV7-9 and TRBJ2-1, with D perhaps TRBD2 (7 bases). From germline, CDR1 is SEHNR and CDR2 FQNEAQ (reference sequence). Trimming pared 3 bases from V and 8 bases from J, leaving 14 bases between. The CDR3 runs to 14 residues. As DNA, the CDR3 is TGTGCCAGCAGCTTTGTTCAGGGGAGGGATGAGCAGTTCTTC. Protein product: CASSFVQGRDEQFF. Full variable domain (outside the CDR3, taken from reference TRBV7-9 and TRBJ2-1): DTGVSQNPRHKITKRGQNVTFRCDPISEHNRLYWYRQTLGQGPEFLTYFQNEAQLEKSRLLSDRFSAERPKGSFSTLEIQRTEQGDSAMYLCASSFVQGRDEQFFGPGTRLTVL.

This chain links TRBV10-2 with TRBJ1-5; D possibly corresponds to TRBD1 (5 bases). The V and J ends lost 0 bases and 7 bases respectively, with 10 bases between them. Germline values: CDR1 WSHSY, CDR2 SAAADI. CDR3 size: 14 residues. CDR3 in DNA: TGCGCCAGCAGTGAGTCGACAGTATGGCAGCCCCAGCATTTT. It specifies CASSESTVWQPQHF.

This clone was observed once. The rearrangement uses TRBV2 and TRBJ1-2; 7 bases align to TRBD1. The CDR3 loop spans 15 amino acids. CDR1 is SNHLY, CDR2 FYNNEI, per germline. V lost 5 bases and J lost 4; bases outside the gene matches: 10. The CDR3 DNA sequence: TGTGCCAGCAGTTCTTCCCGGGACAGCTTCTATGGCTACACCTTC. It encodes CASSSSRDSFYGYTF. The full variable domain, completed using reference TRBV2 and TRBJ1-2, is EPEVTQTPSHQVTQMGQEVILRCVPISNHLYFYWYRQILGQKVEFLVSFYNNEISEKSEIFDDQFSVERPDGSNFTLKIRSTKLEDSAMYFCASSSSRDSFYGYTFGSGTRLTVV.

This sequence joins TRBV5-1 and TRBJ2-2; D not certain. CDR3 length equals 15 residues. Germline lookup yields CDR1 SGHRS and CDR2 YFSETQ. Trimming shortened V by 7 bases and J by 4 bases, and 17 bases separated the two germline ends. This CDR3 reads CASAISSVTTGELFF. The CDR3 nucleotides are TGCGCCAGCGCCATTTCGAGCGTTACCACCGGGGAGCTGTTTTTT.

The V and J genes are TRBV25-1 and TRBJ2-2; 8 bases line up with TRBD1. The CDR3 spans 18 residues. V lost 3 bases to trimming and J lost 3 bases; unmatched junction nucleotides: 12. Germline V gives CDR1 MGHDK, CDR2 SYGVNS. The CDR3 region has the DNA TGTGCCAGCAGTGATCAAGGAGCAGGGGGCCTTTACACCGGGGAGCTGTTTTTT. As protein: CASSDQGAGGLYTGELFF.

The rearrangement links TRBV2 to TRBJ2-7; 11 bases map to TRBD2. V shed 11 bases, J shed 2 bases, and the junction held 20 bases outside the gene matches. CDR1 is SNHLY and CDR2 is FYNNEI in the germline V gene. This CDR3 is built from 18 residues. CDR3 coding DNA: TGTGCCGGGGCAGGCGGACGGACTAGCGGGTCGAATACCTACGAGCAGTACTTC. Its protein is CAGAGGRTSGSNTYEQYF.

The chain carries TRBV6-1 and TRBJ1-3; no firm D call. The CDR3 is made up of 14 amino acids. The V gene lost 8 bases and the J gene lost 4 bases, with 15 bases spanning the gap. Looked up from germline, CDR1 is MNHNS and CDR2 is SASEGT. The CDR3 sequence: CASATGFAGNTIYF. The CDR3 DNA is TGTGCCAGCGCGACGGGTTTCGCAGGAAACACCATATATTTT.

This chain links TRBV6-4 with TRBJ2-3, with a possible D match to TRBD1 (7 bases). Germline V gene sequence: CDR1 MRHNA, CDR2 SNTAGT. Trimming removed 5 bases from V and 3 bases from J, with 15 bases in between. This CDR3 has 15 amino acids. The CDR3 DNA reads TGTGCCAGCAGTCAGGAGGGGGCGCCGACAGATACGCAGTATTTT. Translated, it gives CASSQEGAPTDTQYF.

The V gene is TRBV6-1, the J gene TRBJ1-5, with D possibly TRBD1 on 6 matching bases. The germline V and J ends were trimmed by 8 bases and 3 bases, with 11 bases remaining between them. Germline V gene lookup returns CDR1 MNHNS and CDR2 SASEGT. The CDR3 has 13 amino acids. In nucleotides, the CDR3 is TGTGCCAGCCATACAGGGTACAATCAGCCCCAGCATTTT. This gives the protein CASHTGYNQPQHF.

The gene calls are TRBV2 and TRBJ2-2; TRBD2 might be the D (5 bases). The CDR3 has 13 amino acids. The germline V and J ends were trimmed by 5 bases and 5 bases, with 9 bases remaining between them. The germline CDR1 and CDR2 sequences are SNHLY and FYNNEI. CDR3 sequence reads: CASSPGGTGELFF. The CDR3 DNA follows: TGTGCCAGCAGTCCCGGAGGTACCGGGGAGCTGTTTTTT.

The chain joins TRBV5-1 to TRBJ2-3; the match to TRBD2 covers 9 bases. CDR3 size: 15 residues. CDR1 is SGHRS and CDR2 is YFSETQ in the germline V gene. V trimming: 0 bases; J trimming: 2 bases; junction bases outside the gene matches: 1. The DNA for the CDR3 is TGCGCCAGCAGCTTGGTAGCGGGAGACACAGATACGCAGTATTTT. It encodes CASSLVAGDTDTQYF.

The chain carries TRBV7-6 and TRBJ2-7, with 10 bases lining up with TRBD1. Losses at the gene ends were 4 bases for V and 4 bases for J; bases not matched to a gene: 7. CDR1 is SGHVS, CDR2 FNYEAQ, per germline. The CDR3 consists of 15 residues. DNA of the CDR3: TGTGCCAGCAGCTCAGGGACAGGGGAGGGGTACGAGCAGTACTTC. It codes for CASSSGTGEGYEQYF.

This rearrangement joins TRBV29-1 to TRBJ1-1, with D unclear. CDR1 and CDR2 (germline): SQVTM, ANQGSEA. CDR3 size: 14 residues. The V gene lost 2 bases and the J gene lost 0 bases, with 10 bases spanning the gap. CDR3 nucleotide sequence: TGCAGCGTTGAAAAGGCGGCGGTGAACACTGAAGCTTTCTTT. Protein: CSVEKAAVNTEAFF.

V usage is TRBV5-1 and J usage is TRBJ2-3; the match to TRBD2 covers 14 bases. The CDR3 runs 19 residues. Trimming took 2 bases from V and 4 from J; bases not matched to a gene: 12. Germline-derived CDR1 and CDR2 are SGHRS and YFSETQ. CDR3 nucleotides: TGCGCCAGCAGCTTAGGACTAGCGGGGGGCCCTGAAGTTGCAGATACGCAGTATTTT. It codes for CASSLGLAGGPEVADTQYF.

V is TRBV7-2 and J is TRBJ1-2; 8 bases fit TRBD1. Germline CDR1 is SGHTA and CDR2 is FQGNSA. The CDR3 contains 15 residues. V lost 4 bases and J lost 0; bases outside the gene matches: 4. CDR3 DNA: TGTGCCAGCAGCTCACCGGACAGGGCTAACTATGGCTACACCTTC. It codes for CASSSPDRANYGYTF. Full variable domain (rest looked up from reference TRBV7-2 and TRBJ1-2): GAGVSQSPSNKVTEKGKDVELRCDPISGHTALYWYRQSLGQGLEFLIYFQGNSAPDKSGLPSDRFSAERTGGSVSTLTIQRTQQEDSAVYLCASSSPDRANYGYTFGSGTRLTVV.

This rearrangement joins TRBV5-1 to TRBJ2-3; tentatively, D is TRBD1 (5 bases). CDR3 length: 13 amino acids. V was pared by 1 base and J by 4 bases, with 7 bases between. CDR1 SGHRS and CDR2 YFSETQ come from the germline V gene. DNA for the CDR3: TGCGCCAGCAGCTTGCAGGGCCCAGATACGCAGTATTTT. It translates to CASSLQGPDTQYF.

This clone has a single count. This chain uses TRBV28 with TRBJ2-5, with D hard to call. This CDR3 region has 16 residues. V was pared by 8 bases and J by 1 base, with 20 bases between. Germline V gene data show CDR1 as MDHEN and CDR2 as SYDVKM. CDR3: CASQFRGDSGQETQYF. CDR3 DNA sequence: TGTGCCAGCCAATTCCGAGGCGACTCGGGCCAAGAGACCCAGTACTTC.